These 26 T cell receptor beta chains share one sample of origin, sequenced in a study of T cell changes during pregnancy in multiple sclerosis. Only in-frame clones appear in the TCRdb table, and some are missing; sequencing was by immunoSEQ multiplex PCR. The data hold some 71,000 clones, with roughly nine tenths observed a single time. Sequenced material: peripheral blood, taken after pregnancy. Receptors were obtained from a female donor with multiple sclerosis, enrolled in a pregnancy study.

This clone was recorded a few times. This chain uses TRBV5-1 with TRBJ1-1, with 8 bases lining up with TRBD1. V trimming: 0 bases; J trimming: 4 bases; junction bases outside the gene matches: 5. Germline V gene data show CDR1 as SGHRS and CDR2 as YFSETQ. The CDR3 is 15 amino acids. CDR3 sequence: CASSLGGDRGTEAFF. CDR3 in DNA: TGCGCCAGCAGCTTGGGTGGCGACAGGGGCACTGAAGCTTTCTTT.

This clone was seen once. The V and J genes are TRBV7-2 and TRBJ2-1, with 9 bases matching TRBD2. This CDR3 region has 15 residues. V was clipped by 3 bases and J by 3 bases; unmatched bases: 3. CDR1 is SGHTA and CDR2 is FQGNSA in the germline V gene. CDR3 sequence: CASSFSGGDYNEQFF. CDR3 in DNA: TGTGCCAGCAGCTTTAGCGGGGGTGACTACAATGAGCAGTTCTTC.

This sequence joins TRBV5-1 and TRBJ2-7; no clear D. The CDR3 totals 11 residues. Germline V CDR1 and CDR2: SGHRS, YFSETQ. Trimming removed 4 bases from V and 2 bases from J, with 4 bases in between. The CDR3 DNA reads TGCGCCAGCAGCGGGCCCTACGAGCAGTACTTC. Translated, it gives CASSGPYEQYF.

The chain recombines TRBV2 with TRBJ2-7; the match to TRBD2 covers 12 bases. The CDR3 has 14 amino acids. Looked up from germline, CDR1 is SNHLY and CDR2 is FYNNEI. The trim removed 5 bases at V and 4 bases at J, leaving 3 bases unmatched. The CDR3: CASSIGLAGYEQYF. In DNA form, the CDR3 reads TGTGCCAGCAGTATCGGACTAGCGGGATACGAGCAGTACTTC.

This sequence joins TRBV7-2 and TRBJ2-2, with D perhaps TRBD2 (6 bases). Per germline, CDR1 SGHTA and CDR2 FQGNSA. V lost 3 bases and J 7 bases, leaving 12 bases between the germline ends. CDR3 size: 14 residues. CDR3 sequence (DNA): TGTGCCAGCAGCTTGTCCAGGAGGGTCGGGGAGCTGTTTTTT. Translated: CASSLSRRVGELFF.

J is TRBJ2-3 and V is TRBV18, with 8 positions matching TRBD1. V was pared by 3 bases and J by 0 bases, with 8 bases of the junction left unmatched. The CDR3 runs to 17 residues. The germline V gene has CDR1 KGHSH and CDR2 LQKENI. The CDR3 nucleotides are TGTGCCAGCTCACCTAACCGGGACAGGATCAGCACAGATACGCAGTATTTT. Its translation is CASSPNRDRISTDTQYF.

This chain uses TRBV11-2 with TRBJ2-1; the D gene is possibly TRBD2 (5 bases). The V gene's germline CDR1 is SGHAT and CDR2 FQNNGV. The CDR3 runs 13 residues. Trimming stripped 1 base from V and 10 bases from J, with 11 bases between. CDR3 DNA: TGTGCCAGCAGCTTAGGCTGGGAGAGGGAGCAGTTCTTC. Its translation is CASSLGWEREQFF.

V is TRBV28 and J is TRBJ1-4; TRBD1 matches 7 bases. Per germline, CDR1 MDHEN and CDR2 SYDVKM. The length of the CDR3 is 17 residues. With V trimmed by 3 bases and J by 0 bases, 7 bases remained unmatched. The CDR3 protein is CASSFRTGRTTNEKLFF. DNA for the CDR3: TGTGCCAGCAGTTTTCGGACAGGTCGAACAACTAATGAAAAACTGTTTTTT.

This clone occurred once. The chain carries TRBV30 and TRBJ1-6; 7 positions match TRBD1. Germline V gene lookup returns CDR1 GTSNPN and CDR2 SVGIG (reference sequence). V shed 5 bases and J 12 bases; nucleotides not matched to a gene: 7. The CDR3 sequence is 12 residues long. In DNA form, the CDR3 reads TGTGCCTGGGACAGGGAGAGGGTACCCCTCCACTTT. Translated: CAWDRERVPLHF. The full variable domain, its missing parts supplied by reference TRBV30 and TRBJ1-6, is SQTIHQWPATLVQPVGSPLSLECTVEGTSNPNLYWYRQAAGRGLQLLFYSVGIGQISSEVPQNLSASRPQDRQFILSSKKLLLSDSGFYLCAWDRERVPLHFGNGTRLTVT.

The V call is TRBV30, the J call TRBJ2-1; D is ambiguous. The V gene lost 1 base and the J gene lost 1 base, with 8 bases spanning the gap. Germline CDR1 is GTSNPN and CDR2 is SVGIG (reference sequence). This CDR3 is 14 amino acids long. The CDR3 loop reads CAWSALSSYNEQFF. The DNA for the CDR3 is TGTGCCTGGAGTGCACTTTCTTCCTACAATGAGCAGTTCTTC.

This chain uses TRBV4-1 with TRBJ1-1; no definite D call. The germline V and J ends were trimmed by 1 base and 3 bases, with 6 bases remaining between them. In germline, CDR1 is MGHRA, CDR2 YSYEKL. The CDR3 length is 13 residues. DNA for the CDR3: TGCGCCAGCAGCCAAGTACAGTACACTGAAGCTTTCTTT. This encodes CASSQVQYTEAFF.

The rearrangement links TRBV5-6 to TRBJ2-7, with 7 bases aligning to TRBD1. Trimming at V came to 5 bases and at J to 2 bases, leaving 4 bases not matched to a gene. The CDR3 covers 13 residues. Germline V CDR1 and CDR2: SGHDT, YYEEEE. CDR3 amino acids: CASSPGTAYEQYF. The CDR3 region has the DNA TGTGCCAGCAGTCCTGGGACAGCCTACGAGCAGTACTTC.

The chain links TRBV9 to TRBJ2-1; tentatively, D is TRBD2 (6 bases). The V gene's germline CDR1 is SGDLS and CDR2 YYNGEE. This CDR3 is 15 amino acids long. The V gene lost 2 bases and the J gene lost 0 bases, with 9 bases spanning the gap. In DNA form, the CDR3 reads TGTGCCAGCAGCGTCGAGGAGGGCTCCTACAATGAGCAGTTCTTC. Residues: CASSVEEGSYNEQFF.

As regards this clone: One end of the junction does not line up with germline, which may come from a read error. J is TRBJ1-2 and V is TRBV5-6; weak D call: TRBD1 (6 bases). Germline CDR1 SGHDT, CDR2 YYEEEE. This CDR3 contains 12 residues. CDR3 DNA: TGTGCCAGCAGCTTGATGGGGACACTGGACGCCTTC. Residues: CASSLMGTLDAF.

CDR3: CASSLMAEETQYF. Written as DNA, the CDR3 is TGTGCCAGCAGCTTAATGGCAGAAGAGACCCAGTACTTC. V gene TRBV7-3 combines with J gene TRBJ2-5; no firm D call. The CDR3 runs 13 residues. Trimming left V 1 base short and J 3 bases short, with 6 bases between. The germline gives CDR1 SGHTA, CDR2 FQGTGA.

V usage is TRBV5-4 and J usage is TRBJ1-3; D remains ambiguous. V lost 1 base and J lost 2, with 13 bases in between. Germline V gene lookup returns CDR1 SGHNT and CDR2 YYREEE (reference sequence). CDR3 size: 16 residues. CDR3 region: CASSLSQKATGNTIYF. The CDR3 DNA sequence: TGTGCCAGCAGCTTGTCACAGAAAGCCACTGGAAACACCATATATTTT.

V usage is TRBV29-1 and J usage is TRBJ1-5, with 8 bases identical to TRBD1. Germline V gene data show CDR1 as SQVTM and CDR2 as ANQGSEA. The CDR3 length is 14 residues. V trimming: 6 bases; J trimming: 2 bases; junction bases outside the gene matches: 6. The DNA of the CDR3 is TGCAGCGTCGTCGGACAGGGAGGCAATCAGCCCCAGCATTTT. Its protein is CSVVGQGGNQPQHF.

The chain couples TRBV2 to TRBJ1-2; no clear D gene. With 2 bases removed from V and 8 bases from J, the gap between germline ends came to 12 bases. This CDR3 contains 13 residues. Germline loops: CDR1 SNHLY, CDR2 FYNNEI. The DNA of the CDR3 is TGTGCCAGCAGTGAACGGCGGGTTGGCGGCTACACCTTC. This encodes CASSERRVGGYTF.

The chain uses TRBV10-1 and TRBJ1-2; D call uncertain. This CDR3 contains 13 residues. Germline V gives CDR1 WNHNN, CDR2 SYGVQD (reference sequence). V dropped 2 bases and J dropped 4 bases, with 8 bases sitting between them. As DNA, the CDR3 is TGCGCCAGCAGTGAGGAACAGTTCTATGGCTACACCTTC. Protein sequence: CASSEEQFYGYTF.

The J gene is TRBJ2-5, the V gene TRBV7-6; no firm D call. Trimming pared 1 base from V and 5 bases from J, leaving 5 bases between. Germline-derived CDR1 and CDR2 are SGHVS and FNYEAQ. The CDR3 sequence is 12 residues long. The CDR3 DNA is TGTGCCAGCAGCTTAGTTGGCGAGACCCAGTACTTC. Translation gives CASSLVGETQYF. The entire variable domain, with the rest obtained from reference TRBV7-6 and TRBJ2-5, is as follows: GAGVSQSPRYKVTKRGQDVALRCDPISGHVSLYWYRQALGQGPEFLTYFNYEAQQDKSGLPNDRFSAERPEGSISTLTIQRTEQRDSAMYRCASSLVGETQYFGPGTRLLVL.

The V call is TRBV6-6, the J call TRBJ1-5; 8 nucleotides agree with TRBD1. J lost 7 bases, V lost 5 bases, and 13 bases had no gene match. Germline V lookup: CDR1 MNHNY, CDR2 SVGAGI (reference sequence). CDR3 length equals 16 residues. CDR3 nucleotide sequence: TGTGCCAGCAGTCCCAATACAGGGGGTGGAGTCCAGCCCCAGCATTTT. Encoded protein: CASSPNTGGGVQPQHF.

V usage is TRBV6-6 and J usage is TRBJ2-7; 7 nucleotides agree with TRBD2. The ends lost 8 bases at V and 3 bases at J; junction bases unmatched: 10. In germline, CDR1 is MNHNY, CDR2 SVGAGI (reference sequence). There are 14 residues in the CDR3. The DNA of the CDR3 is TGTGCCAGCGCGCCGGGGGACTATGTCTACGAGCAGTACTTC. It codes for CASAPGDYVYEQYF.

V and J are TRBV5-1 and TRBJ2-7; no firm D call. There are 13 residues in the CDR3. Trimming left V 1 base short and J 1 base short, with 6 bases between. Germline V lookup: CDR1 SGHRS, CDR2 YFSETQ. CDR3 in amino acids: CASSLWRSYEQYF. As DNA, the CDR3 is TGCGCCAGCAGCTTGTGGCGGTCCTACGAGCAGTACTTC.

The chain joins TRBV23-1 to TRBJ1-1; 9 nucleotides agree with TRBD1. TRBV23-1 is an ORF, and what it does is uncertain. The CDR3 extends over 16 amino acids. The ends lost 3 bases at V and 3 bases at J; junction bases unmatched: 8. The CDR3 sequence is CASSHPGQGRDTEAFF. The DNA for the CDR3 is TGCGCCAGCAGTCACCCGGGACAGGGAAGGGACACTGAAGCTTTCTTT.

This CDR3 is CASTAVGEDTGELFF. CDR3 bases: TGCGCCAGCACCGCCGTTGGGGAGGACACCGGGGAGCTGTTTTTT. The chain employs TRBV5-1 and TRBJ2-2; a possible D gene is TRBD2 (6 bases). With 6 bases removed from V and 3 bases from J, the gap between germline ends came to 15 bases. From germline, CDR1 is SGHRS and CDR2 YFSETQ. This CDR3 spans 15 amino acids.

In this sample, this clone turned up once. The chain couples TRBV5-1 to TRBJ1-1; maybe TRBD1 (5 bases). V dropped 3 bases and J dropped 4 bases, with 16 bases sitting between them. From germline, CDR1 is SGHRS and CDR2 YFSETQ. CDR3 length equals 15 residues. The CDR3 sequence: CASSSDSAGPTEAFF. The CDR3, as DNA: TGCGCCAGCAGCTCCGACTCGGCAGGGCCCACTGAAGCTTTCTTT. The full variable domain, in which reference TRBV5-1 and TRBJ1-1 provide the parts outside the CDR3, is KAGVTQTPRYLIKTRGQQVTLSCSPISGHRSVSWYQQTPGQGLQFLFEYFSETQRNKGNFPGRFSGRQFSNSRSEMNVSTLELGDSALYLCASSSDSAGPTEAFFGQGTRLTVV.